The clone carrying this T cell receptor beta chain showed up many times. The antigen remains unidentified. This sample was included in a study of blood T cells in healthy people across ages. Whole-study findings and limits: Diversity of TCR beta per million T cells declined in a roughly linear way with age.

This CDR3 spans 18 amino acids. Germline V lookup: CDR1 SGHTA, CDR2 FQGTGA. V dropped 5 bases and J dropped 0 bases, with 20 bases sitting between them. Total RNA, at least 5 micrograms per sample, was extracted from PBMCs. A second PCR of 7 to 11 cycles used a sample-barcoded 5' primer and a J-beta primer mix. TCRdb re-called the 5' RACE reads with MiXCR, one entry per CDR3 protein. This table has about 930,000 distinct CDR3 sequences, around 29% appearing once. These records were also assigned to another study, of T cells of mothers and their children.

Sequencing was done on a sample of blood. This clonotype was sampled from a woman aged 40 to 50 in good health. The rearrangement joins TRBV7-3 to TRBJ2-1; D is perhaps TRBD1 or TRBD2 (5 bases each). CDR3 in DNA: TGTGCCAGCAGCCCCGGCGAGGGGTTGGGGAGCTCCTACAATGAGCAGTTCTTC. This sequence encodes CASSPGEGLGSSYNEQFF.